This passage covers 26 T cell receptor beta chains from one sample sequenced in a study of T cell repertoires in cytomegalovirus infection (dated by TCRdb to the late 2010s). Their antigens are not known. The treatment or condition label of this sample denotes: in vitro stimulation with specific CMV peptide epitopes to enrich CMV-specific T cells. Sequencer: Illumina HiSeq 1500. The raw public data were reprocessed by TCRdb itself: fastp quality trimming at Q25, MiXCR clonotype calling, in-frame beta chains only. Entries are consolidated by CDR3 protein sequence, retaining the most common genes and DNA. This sample comprises over 95,000 distinct CDR3 sequences, 30% of them detected only once. The ten largest clones capture less than 45% of the sample. This sample comprised CD8+ T cells from cultured PBMCs, obtained from culture after CMV antigen stimulation. The receptors come from a human donor in good health (CMV status not recorded). Some clones in this sample may be carry-over from other donors' samples.

The chain links TRBV12-3 or TRBV12-4 to TRBJ2-7, with 11 bases lining up with TRBD1. CDR3 size: 15 residues. J lost 3 bases, V lost 5 bases, and 6 bases had no gene match. The CDR3 DNA reads TGTGCCAGCAGTGTTACCGGGACAGGGGGCTACGAGCAGTACTTC. It encodes CASSVTGTGGYEQYF.

This chain joins TRBV9 and TRBJ1-1; the D is unclear. The germline gives CDR1 SGDLS, CDR2 YYNGEE. This CDR3 is built from 18 residues. V shed 4 bases and J shed 6 bases, with 28 bases lying between them. CDR3 coding DNA: TGTGCCAGCAGCAAAACCCCAGGACGTTTCACCCTGGGCCCTGAAGCTTTCTTT. Translating it yields CASSKTPGRFTLGPEAFF.

This clonotype counts as large. The chain has TRBV7-8 and TRBJ2-1, with D perhaps TRBD2 (6 bases). V lost 5 bases, J lost 5 bases, and 13 bases lay in between. This CDR3 spans 14 amino acids. CDR1 is SGHVS, CDR2 FQNEAQ, per germline. CDR3 sequence (DNA): TGTGCCAGCAGCGGGGGGTGGACGGACAATGAGCAGTTCTTC. Protein sequence: CASSGGWTDNEQFF.

This clonotype was found many times. The V and J genes are TRBV28 and TRBJ2-7; D gene uncertain. Per germline, CDR1 MDHEN and CDR2 SYDVKM. The length of the CDR3 is 13 residues. V was clipped by 3 bases and J by 2 bases, with 8 bases between them. The CDR3 bases are TGTGCCAGCAGTTTCCCATCCCCCTACGAGCAGTACTTC. Its protein is CASSFPSPYEQYF.

The rearrangement joins TRBV7-6 to TRBJ2-1; weak D call: TRBD1 (5 bases). Trimming removed 5 bases from V and 5 bases from J, with 10 bases in between. Germline loops: CDR1 SGHVS, CDR2 FNYEAQ. The CDR3 totals 13 residues. This CDR3 is CASSRTGNNEQFF. CDR3 bases: TGTGCCAGCAGCCGTACAGGAAACAATGAGCAGTTCTTC.

This clonotype occurred a few times. The chain joins TRBV19 to TRBJ1-5; the match to TRBD1 covers 8 bases. The CDR3 covers 14 residues. V lost 6 bases and J lost 6; bases outside the gene matches: 7. The germline gives CDR1 LNHDA, CDR2 SQIVND (reference sequence). The CDR3 nucleotides are TGTGCCAGTAGCGACACAGGGGGAAGTCAGCCCCAGCATTTT. This translates into CASSDTGGSQPQHF.

The gene calls are TRBV7-4 and TRBJ1-3; 12 bases line up with TRBD1. Germline V lookup: CDR1 SGHVT, CDR2 SQSDAQ. V was clipped by 5 bases and J by 0 bases; unmatched bases: 17. This CDR3 contains 21 residues. CDR3 residues: CASSPTRSGTGGIDSGNTIYF. For the CDR3, the DNA is TGTGCCAGCAGCCCTACCCGCTCCGGGACAGGGGGCATCGACTCTGGAAACACCATATATTTT.

V and J are TRBV29-1 and TRBJ1-2, with 11 bases identical to TRBD1. V shed 5 bases, J shed 6 bases, and the junction held 11 bases outside the gene matches. This CDR3 has 15 amino acids. Germline V gene lookup returns CDR1 SQVTM and CDR2 ANQGSEA. The CDR3: CSVPGTGGSLDGYTF. The CDR3 bases are TGCAGCGTTCCGGGGACAGGGGGAAGCCTGGATGGCTACACCTTC.

V usage is TRBV27 and J usage is TRBJ1-1; D is ambiguous. Germline loops: CDR1 MNHEY, CDR2 SMNVEV (reference sequence). Trimming stripped 11 bases from V and 7 bases from J, with 14 bases between. The CDR3 loop spans 11 amino acids. DNA of the CDR3: TGTGCCGCCTCTAAGGGTCATGAAGCTTTCTTT. Translated, it gives CAASKGHEAFF.

There are many counts of this clonotype. This rearrangement joins TRBV7-6 to TRBJ2-5; D is uncertain. Germline V gene lookup returns CDR1 SGHVS and CDR2 FNYEAQ. The CDR3 totals 12 residues. V was clipped by 4 bases and J by 1 base, with 4 bases between them. This CDR3 is CASSYLQETQYF. The CDR3 nucleotides are TGTGCCAGCAGCTACCTCCAAGAGACCCAGTACTTC.

This clonotype was counted at least ten times. The chain uses TRBV6-6 and TRBJ1-5; D unclear. Germline CDR1 MNHNY, CDR2 SVGAGI (reference sequence). The CDR3 length is 19 residues. The V end was cut by 5 bases, the J end by 0 bases, with 23 bases between. In DNA form, the CDR3 reads TGTGCCAGCAGTGCCTACGCCCAGTCGGACCCATATAGCAATCAGCCCCAGCATTTT. Translating gives CASSAYAQSDPYSNQPQHF.

This chain links TRBV10-3 with TRBJ2-1, with 7 positions matching TRBD2. CDR1 and CDR2 (germline): ENHRY, SYGVKD. V trimming: 6 bases; J trimming: 4 bases; junction bases outside the gene matches: 0. This CDR3 region has 12 residues. CDR3 in amino acids: CAIRGGYNEQFF. As DNA, the CDR3 is TGTGCCATCAGGGGGGGGTACAATGAGCAGTTCTTC.

This chain links TRBV20-1 with TRBJ2-1, with 7 nucleotides matching TRBD1. The V and J ends lost 0 bases and 6 bases, in that order; junction bases with no gene match: 8. The CDR3 has 15 residues. Germline lookup yields CDR1 DFQATT and CDR2 SNEGSKA (reference sequence). CDR3 loop: CSARDPQGVGNEQFF. The CDR3 DNA is TGCAGTGCTAGAGATCCCCAGGGGGTAGGCAATGAGCAGTTCTTC.

This clonotype was seen a handful of times. The chain uses TRBV12-3 or TRBV12-4 and TRBJ2-1; 13 nucleotides agree with TRBD2. The trim removed 7 bases at V and 8 bases at J, leaving 5 bases unmatched. The CDR3 is 14 residues long. CDR3 DNA sequence: TGTGCCAGCACACTAGCGGGGGGGTCCCATGAGCAGTTCTTC. This encodes CASTLAGGSHEQFF.

The V and J genes are TRBV6-1 and TRBJ2-7; D ambiguous. Germline V lookup: CDR1 MNHNS, CDR2 SASEGT. CDR3 size: 11 residues. V shed 3 bases and J shed 5 bases, with 5 bases lying between them. The CDR3 sequence: CASSDANEQYF. The CDR3 nucleotides read TGTGCCAGCAGTGATGCGAACGAGCAGTACTTC.

This clonotype appeared a few times. V is TRBV7-9 and J is TRBJ2-5, with D unresolved. Trimming pared 1 base from V and 5 bases from J, leaving 8 bases between. The CDR3 totals 13 residues. The germline gives CDR1 SEHNR, CDR2 FQNEAQ (reference sequence). The CDR3 DNA follows: TGTGCCAGCAGCTTAGGGGATTGGGAGACCCAGTACTTC. It specifies CASSLGDWETQYF.

This chain's CDR3 is CASSAAGTGAYEQYF. Written as DNA, the CDR3 is TGTGCCAGCAGCGCAGCCGGGACAGGGGCCTACGAGCAGTACTTC. This chain links TRBV9 with TRBJ2-7, with 10 bases fitting TRBD1. This CDR3 is 15 amino acids long. Trimming removed 3 bases from V and 2 bases from J; junction bases left unmatched: 5. From germline, CDR1 is SGDLS and CDR2 YYNGEE.

In its sample, this clonotype was seen a few times. This chain links TRBV6-5 with TRBJ2-5, with 7 bases identical to TRBD2. The CDR3 contains 16 residues. Germline V gene sequence: CDR1 MNHEY, CDR2 SVGAGI. V gave up 0 bases and J gave up 1 base; unmatched junction bases: 5. CDR3 nucleotide sequence: TGTGCCAGCAGTTACTCCGGCGGGGGTCCCCAAGAGACCCAGTACTTC. This codes for CASSYSGGGPQETQYF.

The rearrangement links TRBV28 to TRBJ1-2; possibly TRBD1 for D (6 bases). Germline V lookup: CDR1 MDHEN, CDR2 SYDVKM. V lost 1 base and J lost 4, with 25 bases in between. This CDR3 has 19 residues. The CDR3 here is CASSLFWWKSDSSAYGYTF. The DNA for the CDR3 is TGTGCCAGCAGTTTATTCTGGTGGAAATCGGACAGCTCAGCCTATGGCTACACCTTC.

In DNA form, the CDR3 reads TGCAGCGTTGGGGCCGGTAACACCGGGGAGCTGTTTTTT. It specifies CSVGAGNTGELFF. This chain connects TRBV29-1 to TRBJ2-2, with D unclear. The germline V gene encodes CDR1 SQVTM and CDR2 ANQGSEA. This CDR3 spans 13 amino acids. Trimming took 4 bases from V and 2 from J, leaving 8 bases between them.

The chain joins TRBV19 to TRBJ2-3; D perhaps matches TRBD1 (5 bases). The CDR3 sequence is 14 residues long. CDR1 is LNHDA and CDR2 is SQIVND in the germline V gene (reference sequence). Trimming left V 5 bases short and J 5 bases short, with 14 bases between. CDR3 nucleotides: TGTGCCAGTAGTCGGACAAAGTCAAAAGATACGCAGTATTTT. Protein: CASSRTKSKDTQYF.

This clonotype has a single count. The chain has TRBV20-1 and TRBJ2-7, with TRBD2 as a possible D gene (6 bases). This CDR3 is built from 12 residues. Trimming took 1 base from V and 6 from J, leaving 10 bases between them. From germline, CDR1 is DFQATT and CDR2 SNEGSKA (reference sequence). CDR3 protein: CSARAPGVEQYF. CDR3 bases: TGCAGTGCTAGAGCACCGGGGGTCGAGCAGTACTTC.

This clonotype was observed at least ten times. V and J are TRBV5-1 and TRBJ2-3, with D uncertain. Germline CDR1 reads SGHRS; CDR2 reads YFSETQ. Between the trimmed V and J ends, which lost 4 bases and 2 bases, there was a span of 5 bases. The CDR3 covers 12 residues. CDR3: CASSRTTDTQYF. The DNA for the CDR3 is TGCGCCAGCAGCAGAACCACAGATACGCAGTATTTT.

This chain links TRBV15 with TRBJ1-5; D remains ambiguous. Trimming took off 3 bases at V and 3 bases at J, with 9 bases between the two ends. Germline CDR1 is LNHNV and CDR2 is YYDKDF (reference sequence). The CDR3 consists of 14 residues. CDR3 amino acids: CATSSLQFNQPQHF. CDR3 bases: TGTGCCACCAGCAGCTTACAGTTCAATCAGCCCCAGCATTTT. The entire variable domain, with the rest obtained from reference TRBV15 and TRBJ1-5, is as follows: DAMVIQNPRYQVTQFGKPVTLSCSQTLNHNVMYWYQQKSSQAPKLLFHYYDKDFNNEADTPDNFQSRRPNTSFCFLDIRSPGLGDTAMYLCATSSLQFNQPQHFGDGTRLSIL.

This clonotype was counted at least ten times. The chain joins TRBV7-2 to TRBJ2-5; a possible D gene is TRBD1 (5 bases). Germline CDR1 is SGHTA and CDR2 is FQGNSA. Trimming left V 5 bases short and J 5 bases short, with 18 bases between. The CDR3 totals 15 residues. Here the CDR3 reads CASSRAPGAGETQYF. The DNA for the CDR3 is TGTGCCAGCAGCCGGGCGCCTGGGGCAGGGGAGACCCAGTACTTC.

This clonotype came up a few times. The chain recombines TRBV7-2 with TRBJ2-7; 8 bases map to TRBD1. This CDR3 is built from 16 residues. The V gene end was trimmed by 1 base and the J gene end by 0 bases; junction bases not matched to a gene: 5. From germline, CDR1 is SGHTA and CDR2 FQGNSA. The CDR3 reads CASSLEDRASSYEQYF. The CDR3 nucleotides are TGTGCCAGCAGCTTAGAGGACAGGGCCAGCTCCTACGAGCAGTACTTC.